This T cell receptor beta chain was captured in a study of cytomegalovirus exposure and HLA in healthy donors. Study background: An analysis done earlier identified 100 million to 140 million unique TCR beta sequences from 200 million or so T cells. Overall study results and limits: Later on, an analysis found that several of the most significant clusters appeared to be linked to common viral pathogens, which included parvovirus B19.

This clone turned up a few times. Its target is not known. Primers: 60 Vbeta forward and 13 Jbeta reverse. Here immunoSEQ multiplex PCR was the method, and the copy in TCRdb shows in-frame clones only, minus some. The data contain some 140,000 clones, more than 75% of them singletons. The source material was PBMCs. The receptor was derived from a woman aged 40 to 49 in good health and CMV-seropositive.

Here the CDR3 reads CASSSGFMSSYNEQFF. The CDR3 DNA follows: TGTGCCAGCAGTTCCGGTTTTATGAGCTCCTACAATGAGCAGTTCTTC. V gene TRBV2 combines with J gene TRBJ2-1; unclear D gene. This CDR3 has 16 amino acids. V was shortened by 5 bases and J by 0 bases, with 14 bases between the two germline ends. Germline V gene data show CDR1 as SNHLY and CDR2 as FYNNEI.